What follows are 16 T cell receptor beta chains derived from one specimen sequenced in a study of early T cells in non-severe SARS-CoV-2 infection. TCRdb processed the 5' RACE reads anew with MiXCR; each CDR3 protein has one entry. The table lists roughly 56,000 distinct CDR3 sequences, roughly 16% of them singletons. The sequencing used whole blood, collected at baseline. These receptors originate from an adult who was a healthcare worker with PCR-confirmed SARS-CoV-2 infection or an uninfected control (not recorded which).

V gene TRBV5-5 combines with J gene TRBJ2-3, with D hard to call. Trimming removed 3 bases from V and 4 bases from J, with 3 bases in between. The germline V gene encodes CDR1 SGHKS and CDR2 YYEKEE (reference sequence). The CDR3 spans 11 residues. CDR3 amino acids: CASSWSDTQYF. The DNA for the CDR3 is TGTGCCAGCAGCTGGTCAGATACGCAGTATTTT.

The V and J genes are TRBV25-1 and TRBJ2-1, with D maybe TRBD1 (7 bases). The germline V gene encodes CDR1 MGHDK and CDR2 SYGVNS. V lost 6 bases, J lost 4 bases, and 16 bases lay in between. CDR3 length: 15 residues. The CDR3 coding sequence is TGTGCCAGCAGCCTTGCGGGACAGCAATACAATGAGCAGTTCTTC. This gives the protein CASSLAGQQYNEQFF.

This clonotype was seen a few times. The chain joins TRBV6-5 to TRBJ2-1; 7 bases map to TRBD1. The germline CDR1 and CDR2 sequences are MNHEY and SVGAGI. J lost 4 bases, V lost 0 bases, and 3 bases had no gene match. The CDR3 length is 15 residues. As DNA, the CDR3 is TGTGCCAGCAGTTACTCGGGACAGTATTACAATGAGCAGTTCTTC. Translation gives CASSYSGQYYNEQFF.

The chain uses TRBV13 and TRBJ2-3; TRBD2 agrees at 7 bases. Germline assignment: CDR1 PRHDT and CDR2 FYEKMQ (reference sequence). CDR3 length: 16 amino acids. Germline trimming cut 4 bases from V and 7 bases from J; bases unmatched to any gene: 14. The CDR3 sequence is CASSSPLGGSRNTQYF. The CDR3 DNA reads TGTGCCAGCAGCTCTCCCCTGGGCGGGAGTCGAAATACGCAGTATTTT.

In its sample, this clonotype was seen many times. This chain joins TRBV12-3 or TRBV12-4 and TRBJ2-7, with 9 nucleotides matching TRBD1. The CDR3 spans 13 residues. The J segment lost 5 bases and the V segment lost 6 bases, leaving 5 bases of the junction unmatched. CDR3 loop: CASSQDRGHEQYF. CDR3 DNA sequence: TGTGCCAGCAGCCAGGACAGGGGACACGAGCAGTACTTC.

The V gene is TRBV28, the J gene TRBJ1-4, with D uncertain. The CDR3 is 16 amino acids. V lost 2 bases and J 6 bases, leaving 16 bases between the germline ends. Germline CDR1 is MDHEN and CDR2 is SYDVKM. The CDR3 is CASSLNEIAMDEKLFF. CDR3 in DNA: TGTGCCAGCAGTTTAAACGAAATAGCGATGGATGAAAAACTGTTTTTT.

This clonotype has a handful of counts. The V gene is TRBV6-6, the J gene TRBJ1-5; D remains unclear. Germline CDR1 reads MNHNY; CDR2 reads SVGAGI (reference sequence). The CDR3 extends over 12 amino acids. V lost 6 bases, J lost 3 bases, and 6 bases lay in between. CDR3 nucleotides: TGTGCCAGCAGACCCTACAATCAGCCCCAGCATTTT. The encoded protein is CASRPYNQPQHF.

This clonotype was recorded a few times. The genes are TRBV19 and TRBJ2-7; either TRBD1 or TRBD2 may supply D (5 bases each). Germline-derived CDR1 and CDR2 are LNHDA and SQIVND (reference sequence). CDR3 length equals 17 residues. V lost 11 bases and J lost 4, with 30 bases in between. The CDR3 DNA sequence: TGTGCCTCAAGTAGGGGACCCGTGCCCACGGTTTGGTACGAGCAGTACTTC. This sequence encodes CASSRGPVPTVWYEQYF.

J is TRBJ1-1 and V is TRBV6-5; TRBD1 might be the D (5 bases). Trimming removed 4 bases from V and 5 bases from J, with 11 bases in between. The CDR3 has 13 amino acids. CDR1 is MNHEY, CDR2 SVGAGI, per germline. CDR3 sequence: CASSFEEGTEAFF. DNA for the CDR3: TGTGCCAGCAGTTTTGAGGAGGGGACTGAAGCTTTCTTT.

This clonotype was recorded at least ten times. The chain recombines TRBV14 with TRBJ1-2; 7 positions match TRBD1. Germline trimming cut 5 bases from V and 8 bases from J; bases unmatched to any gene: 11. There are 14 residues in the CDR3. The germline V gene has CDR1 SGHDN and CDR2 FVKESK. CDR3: CASSVRDSGFGYTF. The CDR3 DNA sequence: TGTGCCAGCAGCGTAAGGGACAGCGGATTCGGCTACACCTTC. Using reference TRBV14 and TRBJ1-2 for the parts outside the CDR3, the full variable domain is EAGVTQFPSHSVIEKGQTVTLRCDPISGHDNLYWYRRVMGKEIKFLLHFVKESKQDESGMPNNRFLAERTGGTYSTLKVQPAELEDSGVYFCASSVRDSGFGYTFGSGTRLTVV.

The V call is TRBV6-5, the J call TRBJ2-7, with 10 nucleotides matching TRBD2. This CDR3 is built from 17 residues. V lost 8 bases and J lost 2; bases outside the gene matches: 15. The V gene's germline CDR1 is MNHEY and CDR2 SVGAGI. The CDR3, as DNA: TGTGCCAGCTCCCCGGTTGGTATAGCGGGGGGTACCTACGAGCAGTACTTC. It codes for CASSPVGIAGGTYEQYF.

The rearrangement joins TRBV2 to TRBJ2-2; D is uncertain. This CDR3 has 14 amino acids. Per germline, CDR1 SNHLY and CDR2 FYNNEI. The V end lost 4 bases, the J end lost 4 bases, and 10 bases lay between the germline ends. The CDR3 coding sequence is TGTGCCAGCAGTGGTTATCTCTTCACCGGGGAGCTGTTTTTT. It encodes CASSGYLFTGELFF.

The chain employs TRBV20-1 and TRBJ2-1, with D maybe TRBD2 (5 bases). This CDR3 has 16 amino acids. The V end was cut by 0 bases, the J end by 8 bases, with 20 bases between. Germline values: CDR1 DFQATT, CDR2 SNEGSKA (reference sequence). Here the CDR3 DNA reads TGCAGTGCTAGAGATCGGCCGGCTACTAGTACCTATGAGCAGTTCTTC. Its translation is CSARDRPATSTYEQFF.

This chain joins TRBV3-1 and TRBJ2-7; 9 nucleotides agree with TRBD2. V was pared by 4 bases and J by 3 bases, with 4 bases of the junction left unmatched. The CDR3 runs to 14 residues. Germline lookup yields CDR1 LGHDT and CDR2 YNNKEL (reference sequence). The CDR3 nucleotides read TGTGCCAGCAGCCGACAGACTAGCGGCTACGAGCAGTACTTC. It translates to CASSRQTSGYEQYF.

In nucleotides, the CDR3 is TGTGCCACCAGTCTTCACATCGGGGAGCTGTTTTTT. Translating it yields CATSLHIGELFF. This chain joins TRBV24-1 and TRBJ2-2; D is unresolved. Looked up from germline, CDR1 is KGHDR and CDR2 is SFDVKD. V shed 6 bases and J shed 7 bases, with 8 bases lying between them. There are 12 residues in the CDR3.

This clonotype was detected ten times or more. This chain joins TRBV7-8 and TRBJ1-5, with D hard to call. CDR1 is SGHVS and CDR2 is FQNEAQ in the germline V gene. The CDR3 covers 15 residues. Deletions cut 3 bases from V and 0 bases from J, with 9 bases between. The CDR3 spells CASSFSGNSNQPQHF. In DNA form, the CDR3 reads TGTGCCAGCAGCTTTTCGGGTAATAGCAATCAGCCCCAGCATTTT.